Following are 12 T cell receptor beta chains from one sample sequenced in a study of cytomegalovirus exposure and HLA in healthy donors. 60 Vbeta and 13 Jbeta primers were used in PCR. Assay: immunoSEQ multiplex PCR; the TCRdb copy retains only in-frame clones and omits some. Here the sample spans approximately 120,000 clones, more than 65% being singletons. The specimen sequenced was PBMCs. The receptors derive from a woman aged 40 to 55 in good health and CMV-seropositive.

This clone was seen once. This chain connects TRBV27 to TRBJ2-7; D not certain. Looked up from germline, CDR1 is MNHEY and CDR2 is SMNVEV (reference sequence). Between the trimmed V and J ends, which lost 5 bases and 4 bases, there was a span of 15 bases. The CDR3 is 14 amino acids. DNA of the CDR3: TGTGCCAGCAGTCCCCGACTCGAATCTTACGAGCAGTACTTC. As protein: CASSPRLESYEQYF.

The V call is TRBV27, the J call TRBJ2-1, with a weak D call TRBD1 (7 bases). The CDR3 extends over 15 amino acids. Germline CDR1 and CDR2: MNHEY and SMNVEV (reference sequence). The V and J ends lost 6 bases and 6 bases respectively, with 18 bases between them. The CDR3: CASRADRDWGNEQFF. The CDR3 coding sequence is TGTGCCAGCAGGGCTGACAGGGACTGGGGCAATGAGCAGTTCTTC.

V gene TRBV2 combines with J gene TRBJ1-2; TRBD1 agrees at 8 bases. Germline CDR1 and CDR2: SNHLY and FYNNEI. With V trimmed by 6 bases and J by 3 bases, 9 bases remained unmatched. This CDR3 contains 15 residues. The CDR3 sequence is CASRPTGVGYYGYTF. CDR3 sequence (DNA): TGTGCCAGCAGACCGACAGGGGTGGGTTACTATGGCTACACCTTC.

The chain combines TRBV11-2 with TRBJ1-5, with 8 bases that match TRBD1. The CDR3 is 16 amino acids. V was clipped by 0 bases and J by 1 base; unmatched bases: 2. Germline V CDR1 and CDR2: SGHAT, FQNNGV. The CDR3 nucleotides read TGTGCCAGCAGCTTAGATTGGACAGGGAGCAATCAGCCCCAGCATTTT. Translation: CASSLDWTGSNQPQHF. Full variable domain (rest looked up from reference TRBV11-2 and TRBJ1-5): EAGVAQSPRYKIIEKRQSVAFWCNPISGHATLYWYQQILGQGPKLLIQFQNNGVVDDSQLPKDRFSAERLKGVDSTLKIQPAKLEDSAVYLCASSLDWTGSNQPQHFGDGTRLSIL.

This chain links TRBV7-8 with TRBJ2-3; 8 bases map to TRBD1. V was clipped by 2 bases and J by 4 bases; unmatched bases: 5. There are 15 residues in the CDR3. The germline CDR1 and CDR2 sequences are SGHVS and FQNEAQ. The DNA for the CDR3 is TGTGCCAGCAGCTTATTAGCACAGGGGGCAGATACGCAGTATTTT. Its translation is CASSLLAQGADTQYF.

The chain recombines TRBV27 with TRBJ2-5, with D perhaps TRBD1 (6 bases). The CDR3 covers 13 residues. Germline CDR1 MNHEY, CDR2 SMNVEV (reference sequence). The germline V and J ends were trimmed by 5 bases and 4 bases, with 11 bases remaining between them. CDR3 sequence: CASSPRTVETQYF. The CDR3 nucleotides read TGTGCCAGCAGTCCCCGGACAGTAGAGACCCAGTACTTC.

Only a few counts were recorded for this clone. The chain has TRBV2 and TRBJ1-5, with 8 bases identical to TRBD1. Unmatched junction bases numbered 11, after V lost 11 bases and J lost 5 bases. Germline CDR1 is SNHLY and CDR2 is FYNNEI. This CDR3 has 14 residues. Here the CDR3 DNA reads TGTGCCTCCTCAGACAGGGGCGCTTATCAGCCCCAGCATTTT. Translation: CASSDRGAYQPQHF.

The V call is TRBV4-1, the J call TRBJ2-5; 10 bases match TRBD1. Looked up from germline, CDR1 is MGHRA and CDR2 is YSYEKL. The CDR3 is made up of 16 amino acids. The trim removed 4 bases at V and 4 bases at J, leaving 9 bases unmatched. CDR3 in DNA: TGCGCCAGCAGCCCCCGGACAGGGGGGGCGGGAGAGACCCAGTACTTC. This codes for CASSPRTGGAGETQYF.

The chain employs TRBV4-1 and TRBJ1-2, with D uncertain. CDR1 and CDR2 from the germline V gene are MGHRA and YSYEKL. CDR3 length: 16 amino acids. Trimming removed 1 base from V and 1 base from J, with 13 bases in between. CDR3 residues: CASSQVGSSLNYGYTF. The DNA of the CDR3 is TGCGCCAGCAGCCAAGTCGGGTCTTCCCTTAACTATGGCTACACCTTC.

V and J are TRBV4-2 and TRBJ1-4; 8 bases agree with TRBD1. After removal of 3 bases from V and 2 bases from J, the junction contained 5 bases not matched to a gene. CDR3 length: 16 residues. Per germline, CDR1 LGHNA and CDR2 YNFKEQ. The CDR3 protein is CASSQGGQGTNEKLFF. The DNA for the CDR3 is TGTGCCAGCAGCCAGGGCGGACAGGGTACTAATGAAAAACTGTTTTTT.

This chain joins TRBV20-1 and TRBJ2-4; D is uncertain. Germline V gives CDR1 DFQATT, CDR2 SNEGSKA (reference sequence). This CDR3 is 11 amino acids long. The germline V and J ends were trimmed by 5 bases and 7 bases, with 9 bases remaining between them. For the CDR3, the DNA is TGCAGTGCTGGTCTTCAGAACATTCAGTACTTC. Translation gives CSAGLQNIQYF.

This chain joins TRBV2 and TRBJ2-2, with D uncertain. The CDR3 is 14 amino acids. V was clipped by 5 bases and J by 1 base, with 8 bases between them. From germline, CDR1 is SNHLY and CDR2 FYNNEI. The CDR3: CASSPNRNTGELFF. The CDR3 DNA follows: TGTGCCAGCAGTCCCAATAGGAACACCGGGGAGCTGTTTTTT.